One sample yielded the 25 T cell receptor beta chains listed below, sequenced in a study of cytomegalovirus exposure and HLA in healthy donors. Assay used: immunoSEQ multiplex PCR; TCRdb lists only in-frame clones, some missing. The table records some 170,000 clones, around nine tenths of them present only once. The sequenced material came from PBMCs. The receptors were gathered from a young man in good health and CMV-seropositive.

This chain uses TRBV6-4 with TRBJ2-1; 10 bases align to TRBD1. The V gene's germline CDR1 is MRHNA and CDR2 SNTAGT. This CDR3 comprises 16 residues. V trimming: 2 bases; J trimming: 6 bases; junction bases outside the gene matches: 7. The CDR3 loop reads CASSDEGQGEINEQFF. The CDR3 region has the DNA TGTGCCAGCAGTGACGAAGGACAGGGGGAGATCAATGAGCAGTTCTTC.

The chain uses TRBV23-1 and TRBJ1-1, with D perhaps TRBD1 (6 bases). TRBV23-1 is filed as an ORF, its function uncertain. Trimming removed 6 bases at V and 7 bases at J, with 12 bases between. The CDR3 has 12 residues. CDR3 loop: CASRPGQHEAFF. CDR3 DNA sequence: TGCGCCAGCAGGCCTGGACAGCATGAAGCTTTCTTT.

J is TRBJ2-1 and V is TRBV5-1; a possible D gene is TRBD1 (5 bases). The CDR3 spans 15 residues. Per germline, CDR1 SGHRS and CDR2 YFSETQ. V was pared by 5 bases and J by 0 bases, with 12 bases between. The CDR3 DNA follows: TGCGCCAGCAGTCAAACGACAGACTCCTACAATGAGCAGTTCTTC. This encodes CASSQTTDSYNEQFF.

The V gene is TRBV5-1, the J gene TRBJ2-3; 14 positions match TRBD2. The J segment lost 8 bases and the V segment lost 6 bases, leaving 11 bases of the junction unmatched. Per germline, CDR1 SGHRS and CDR2 YFSETQ. The CDR3 has 16 amino acids. The CDR3 protein is CASTSGTSGGGFTQYF. DNA of the CDR3: TGCGCCAGCACCTCAGGGACTAGCGGGGGAGGGTTTACGCAGTATTTT.

This chain uses TRBV4-3 with TRBJ2-3, with D uncertain. Looked up from germline, CDR1 is LGHNA and CDR2 is YSLEER. The CDR3 consists of 16 residues. Between the trimmed V and J ends, which lost 0 bases and 2 bases, there was a span of 12 bases. The CDR3 region has the DNA TGCGCCAGCAGCCAAGATAGAGGCGGTTCCACAGATACGCAGTATTTT. Translation: CASSQDRGGSTDTQYF.

This CDR3 reads CASSEGLAEETQYF. CDR3 DNA sequence: TGTGCCAGCAGTGAAGGACTAGCGGAAGAGACCCAGTACTTC. The chain combines TRBV6-1 with TRBJ2-5; 9 bases map to TRBD2. CDR1 is MNHNS, CDR2 SASEGT, per germline. V dropped 1 base and J dropped 3; count of bases not matched to a gene: 0. The CDR3 covers 14 residues.

The CDR3 nucleotides are TGTGCCAGCAGCTCTCAACGGACTACCACCGGGGAGCTGTTTTTT. Encoded protein: CASSSQRTTTGELFF. The V call is TRBV6-5, the J call TRBJ2-2; tentatively, D is TRBD2 (6 bases). V lost 6 bases to trimming and J lost 4 bases, with 15 bases between them. Germline V gene lookup returns CDR1 MNHEY and CDR2 SVGAGI. The CDR3 is 15 residues long.

A remark on this clone: This may stem from a read error, because a much larger clone lies one nucleotide away. The rearrangement uses TRBV6-5 and TRBJ2-5; TRBD2 agrees at 13 bases. Losses at the gene ends were 2 bases for V and 4 bases for J; bases not matched to a gene: 4. CDR3 length: 16 residues. Germline-derived CDR1 and CDR2 are MNHEY and SVGAGI. The DNA of the CDR3 is TGTGCCAGCAGTTACACCGGGACTAGCGGGGTAGAGACCCAGTACTTC. It translates to CASSYTGTSGVETQYF.

This clone was detected only a few times. The chain has TRBV7-9 and TRBJ2-3, with a possible D match to TRBD2 (6 bases). V gave up 4 bases and J gave up 2 bases, with 13 bases separating them. Per germline, CDR1 SEHNR and CDR2 FQNEAQ (reference sequence). The CDR3 length is 15 residues. Here the CDR3 DNA reads TGTGCCAGCAGCTCGGGGGACTTTCACACAGATACGCAGTATTTT. Translating gives CASSSGDFHTDTQYF.

The chain links TRBV9 to TRBJ2-1, with D perhaps matching TRBD2 (6 bases). The CDR3 totals 15 residues. The V gene lost 2 bases and the J gene lost 0 bases, with 9 bases spanning the gap. Germline CDR1 and CDR2: SGDLS and YYNGEE. The CDR3 bases are TGTGCCAGCAGCGTCGGGGGTAACTCCTACAATGAGCAGTTCTTC. Protein: CASSVGGNSYNEQFF.

The chain carries TRBV30 and TRBJ1-2; the D gene is possibly TRBD1 (5 bases). The length of the CDR3 is 12 residues. Trimming pared 1 base from V and 2 bases from J, leaving 5 bases between. Germline lookup yields CDR1 GTSNPN and CDR2 SVGIG (reference sequence). This CDR3 is CAWSAGNYGYTF. CDR3 bases: TGTGCCTGGAGTGCAGGGAACTATGGCTACACCTTC.

The chain joins TRBV7-2 to TRBJ1-1, with D tentatively TRBD1 (5 bases). Germline CDR1 reads SGHTA; CDR2 reads FQGNSA. Trimming removed 7 bases from V and 5 bases from J, with 11 bases in between. The CDR3 is 12 amino acids. The CDR3 sequence is CASTSGGTEAFF. The CDR3 DNA reads as TGTGCCAGCACCTCGGGGGGGACTGAAGCTTTCTTT.

The chain carries TRBV4-3 and TRBJ1-1; a possible D gene is TRBD1 (6 bases). The CDR3 extends over 13 amino acids. Trimming removed 4 bases from V and 3 bases from J, with 9 bases in between. Germline V gene sequence: CDR1 LGHNA, CDR2 YSLEER. DNA for the CDR3: TGCGCCAGCAGCCTGACAGGTCACACTGAAGCTTTCTTT. Translation: CASSLTGHTEAFF.

This sequence joins TRBV7-2 and TRBJ1-2; D may be TRBD1 (5 bases). Germline V gene lookup returns CDR1 SGHTA and CDR2 FQGNSA. Trimming pared 7 bases from V and 0 bases from J, leaving 18 bases between. The CDR3 runs to 16 residues. DNA for the CDR3: TGTGCCAGCACCCTCCGGGGGGGAGTTACTAACTATGGCTACACCTTC. Translating it yields CASTLRGGVTNYGYTF.

The gene calls are TRBV2 and TRBJ1-5; 7 bases line up with TRBD1. The CDR3 loop spans 14 amino acids. The V segment lost 5 bases and the J segment 6 bases; nucleotides outside the gene matches: 7. Germline V gene lookup returns CDR1 SNHLY and CDR2 FYNNEI. This CDR3 is CASSTGTASQPQHF. The DNA for the CDR3 is TGTGCCAGCAGTACCGGGACAGCTAGTCAGCCCCAGCATTTT.

This sequence joins TRBV5-6 and TRBJ2-3; 7 bases line up with TRBD2. Germline V lookup: CDR1 SGHDT, CDR2 YYEEEE. The CDR3 consists of 17 residues. Trimming at V came to 0 bases and at J to 2 bases, leaving 9 bases not matched to a gene. In DNA form, the CDR3 reads TGTGCCAGCAGCTTGGGAGGGCGGGAGTTCCCCACAGATACGCAGTATTTT. Translation gives CASSLGGREFPTDTQYF.

V and J are TRBV6-1 and TRBJ2-7; 7 bases agree with TRBD2. This CDR3 region has 14 residues. Germline values: CDR1 MNHNS, CDR2 SASEGT. With V trimmed by 3 bases and J by 9 bases, 11 bases remained unmatched. CDR3: CASSENRWGGVQYF. DNA of the CDR3: TGTGCCAGCAGTGAGAACAGGTGGGGGGGTGTGCAGTACTTC.

The chain links TRBV7-2 to TRBJ2-1; D gene unclear. The CDR3 sequence is 14 residues long. Trimming removed 2 bases at V and 8 bases at J, with 13 bases between. CDR1 and CDR2 from the germline V gene are SGHTA and FQGNSA. In DNA form, the CDR3 reads TGTGCCAGCAGCTTACCTCACACCCTCCATGAGCAGTTCTTC. Amino acids: CASSLPHTLHEQFF. The complete variable domain, with remaining parts taken from reference TRBV7-2 and TRBJ2-1, reads GAGVSQSPSNKVTEKGKDVELRCDPISGHTALYWYRQSLGQGLEFLIYFQGNSAPDKSGLPSDRFSAERTGGSVSTLTIQRTQQEDSAVYLCASSLPHTLHEQFFGPGTRLTVL.

The rearrangement uses TRBV27 and TRBJ1-5; 10 positions match TRBD1. V was clipped by 8 bases and J by 7 bases; unmatched bases: 17. CDR1 and CDR2 (germline): MNHEY, SMNVEV (reference sequence). The CDR3 is 17 amino acids. CDR3: CASHVTGQGTSRQPQHF. The CDR3 DNA is TGTGCCAGCCACGTTACGGGACAGGGGACCAGCAGACAGCCCCAGCATTTT.

The rearrangement links TRBV7-2 to TRBJ2-3, with 10 nucleotides matching TRBD1. With 0 bases clipped from V and 3 bases from J, the junction kept 12 bases outside the gene matches. This CDR3 is built from 19 residues. Germline V CDR1 and CDR2: SGHTA, FQGNSA. DNA for the CDR3: TGTGCCAGCAGCTTAGCTAGTTACGGGACAGGGGAGGGAACAGATACGCAGTATTTT. Amino acid sequence: CASSLASYGTGEGTDTQYF.

V is TRBV4-1 and J is TRBJ2-1; 8 bases are shared with TRBD2. Germline V gene data show CDR1 as MGHRA and CDR2 as YSYEKL. V shed 1 base and J 6 bases; nucleotides not matched to a gene: 14. This CDR3 comprises 18 residues. Written as DNA, the CDR3 is TGCGCCAGCAGCCAAGTAATAGCGCGGGGGGTAGGGGGCAATGAGCAGTTCTTC. This translates into CASSQVIARGVGGNEQFF.

The genes are TRBV4-3 and TRBJ2-6; tentatively, D is TRBD2 (6 bases). CDR1 and CDR2 (germline): LGHNA, YSLEER. Trimming cost V 0 bases and J 2 bases, with 23 bases left between them. The length of the CDR3 is 21 residues. This CDR3 is CASSQDLLAGRNRAGANVLTF. The CDR3 nucleotides read TGCGCCAGCAGCCAAGATCTTCTGGCAGGGAGGAACCGAGCTGGGGCCAACGTCCTGACTTTC.

This clone was found once. As DNA, the CDR3 is TGTGCCAGCAAGCCGGGACAGGCAAACACCGGGGAGCTGTTTTTT. Encoded protein: CASKPGQANTGELFF. The genes are TRBV5-8 and TRBJ2-2, with 8 bases aligning to TRBD1. There are 15 residues in the CDR3. CDR1 is SGHTS and CDR2 is YDEGEE in the germline V gene. Losses at the gene ends were 6 bases for V and 2 bases for J; bases not matched to a gene: 6.

The chain combines TRBV7-8 with TRBJ2-7, with TRBD2 matching over 11 bases. The CDR3 totals 16 residues. V gave up 4 bases and J gave up 1 base; unmatched junction bases: 6. Looked up from germline, CDR1 is SGHVS and CDR2 is FQNEAQ. The CDR3 DNA follows: TGTGCCAGCAGCTCCTACTGGACTAGCGGGTCCTACGAGCAGTACTTC. Translation gives CASSSYWTSGSYEQYF.

The chain is built from TRBV7-3 and TRBJ2-7; 9 nucleotides align to TRBD2. The CDR3 extends over 14 amino acids. Germline V lookup: CDR1 SGHTA, CDR2 FQGTGA. V shed 4 bases and J 5 bases; nucleotides not matched to a gene: 6. The CDR3 reads CASSSGLAGDEQYF. In DNA, the CDR3 is TGTGCCAGCAGCTCGGGACTAGCTGGCGACGAGCAGTACTTC.